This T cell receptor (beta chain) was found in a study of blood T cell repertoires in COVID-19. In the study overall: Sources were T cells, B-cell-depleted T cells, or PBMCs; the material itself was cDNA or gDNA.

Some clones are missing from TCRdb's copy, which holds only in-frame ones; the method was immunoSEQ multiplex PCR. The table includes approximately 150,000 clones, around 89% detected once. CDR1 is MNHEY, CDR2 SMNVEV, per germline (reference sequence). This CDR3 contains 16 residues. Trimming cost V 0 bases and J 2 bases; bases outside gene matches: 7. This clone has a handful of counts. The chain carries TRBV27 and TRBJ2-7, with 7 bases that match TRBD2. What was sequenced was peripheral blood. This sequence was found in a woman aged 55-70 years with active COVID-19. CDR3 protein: CASSLSLGLQTYEQYF. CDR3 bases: TGTGCCAGCAGTTTATCCTTGGGACTACAGACCTACGAGCAGTACTTC.